Listed below are T cell receptor beta chains from one sample, sequenced in a study of shared clonotypes between healthy human individuals. Using immunoSEQ multiplex PCR, the repertoire was profiled, and TCRdb retains in-frame clones only, with some absent. The profile shows over a million clones, around 95% of them singletons. The sample was naive CD4+ T cells sorted from blood. Receptor source: a man aged 25-40 years in good health. Both conserved end residues are part of each CDR3. The D gene is left open where the match is weak. The size entry is marked missing in some rows and otherwise reads once, few, many or a size class.

. . TRBJ2-5 TRBV5-8 CASSLFLSTGETQYF TGTGCCAGCAGCTTGTTTCTATCTACTGGGGAGACCCAGTACTTC
. . TRBJ2-1 TRBV11-2 CASSLDPGTNEQFF TGTGCCAGCAGCTTAGATCCGGGTACCAATGAGCAGTTCTTC
. . TRBJ1-1 TRBV5-1 CASRKDPGWMNTEAFF TGCGCCAGCAGAAAAGATCCGGGATGGATGAACACTGAAGCTTTCTTT
. . TRBJ1-2 TRBV5-1 CASSFSPDSRLDTF TGCGCCAGCAGCTTTTCCCCGGACAGCCGGCTTGACACCTTC
. . TRBJ2-7 TRBV7-2 CASSHQLYGSYEQYF TGTGCCAGCAGCCATCAGCTCTACGGCTCCTACGAGCAGTACTTC
. . TRBJ1-5 TRBV18 CASSPISNQPQHF TGTGCCAGCTCACCAATAAGCAATCAGCCCCAGCATTTT
. TRBD2 TRBJ2-5 TRBV18 CASSPSSGGQETQYF TGTGCCAGCTCACCTTCTAGCGGGGGCCAAGAGACCCAGTACTTC
. . TRBJ2-5 TRBV18 CASSPLTGSQETQYF TGTGCCAGCTCACCCCTCACAGGGAGCCAAGAGACCCAGTACTTC
. TRBD1 TRBJ1-4 TRBV7-9 CASSPGQATTNEKLFF TGTGCCAGCAGCCCCGGACAGGCCACAACTAATGAAAAACTGTTTTTT
. . TRBJ2-4 TRBV5-1 CASSFTRGENIQYF TGCGCCAGCAGCTTTACTCGTGGGGAAAACATTCAGTACTTC
. . TRBJ2-2 TRBV7-2 CASSLDRASGELFF TGTGCCAGCAGCCTGGACAGAGCCTCCGGGGAGCTGTTTTTT
. TRBD2 TRBJ2-4 TRBV5-1 CASSAPSGGPSGIQYF TGCGCCAGCAGCGCCCCCTCGGGAGGGCCTAGTGGCATTCAGTACTTC
. . TRBJ1-5 TRBV27 CASSFRGPQPQHF TGTGCCAGCAGTTTCAGGGGCCCTCAGCCCCAGCATTTT
. TRBD1 TRBJ2-7 TRBV19 CASSTRDRGREQYF TGTGCCAGTAGTACCCGGGACAGGGGGAGAGAGCAGTACTTC
once . TRBJ1-1 TRBV28 CASSSIGGYTEAFF TGTGCCAGCAGCTCAATAGGGGGATACACTGAAGCTTTCTTT
. . TRBJ1-2 TRBV7-2 CASSPTGDGRYGYTF TGTGCCAGCAGCCCAACAGGAGATGGTCGCTATGGCTACACCTTC
once . TRBJ2-3 TRBV19 CASTPTAGKADTQYF TGTGCCAGTACCCCCACGGCAGGGAAGGCAGATACGCAGTATTTT
. . TRBJ1-5 TRBV19 CASSFTGQPQHF TGTGCCAGTAGTTTCACAGGGCAGCCCCAGCATTTT
few TRBD2 TRBJ2-2 TRBV11-2 CASTFSGRVTGELFF TGTGCCAGCACGTTTAGCGGGAGAGTCACCGGGGAGCTGTTTTTT
. TRBD2 TRBJ2-6 TRBV18 CASSSLAREGLGANVLTF TGTGCCAGCTCATCTCTAGCGCGGGAGGGCCTAGGGGCCAACGTCCTGACTTTC
. . TRBJ2-7 TRBV15 CATSRSPSGERYF TGTGCCACCAGCAGATCCCCCAGCGGAGAAAGGTACTTC
once . TRBJ1-4 TRBV19 CASSIHSTNEKLFF TGTGCCAGTAGTATCCACAGTACTAATGAAAAACTGTTTTTT
. . TRBJ2-6 TRBV9 CASSVVGLIAGANVLTF TGTGCCAGCAGCGTAGTGGGACTGATCGCTGGGGCCAACGTCCTGACTTTC
. . TRBJ2-7 TRBV28 CASSRNRYEQYF TGTGCCAGCAGCCGTAATCGCTACGAGCAGTACTTC
once TRBD2 TRBJ2-1 TRBV18 CASSEKRELPYNEQFF TGTGCCAGCTCAGAGAAGCGGGAGTTGCCCTACAATGAGCAGTTCTTC
. . TRBJ1-3 TRBV4-3 CASSQDLLPGVKIGSGNTIYF TGCGCCAGCAGCCAAGACCTTCTTCCGGGAGTAAAGATAGGCTCTGGAAACACCATATATTTT
. . TRBJ2-5 TRBV5-5 CASSLGSGETQYF TGTGCCAGCAGCTTGGGTTCGGGGGAGACCCAGTACTTC
once . TRBJ2-7 TRBV30 CAWIRPGEQYF TGTGCCTGGATTCGACCAGGGGAGCAGTACTTC
. TRBD1 TRBJ1-5 TRBV28 CASRGQNQPQHF TGTGCCAGCAGGGGACAGAATCAGCCCCAGCATTTT
. . TRBJ2-3 TRBV29-1 CSVLGRLYTDTQYF TGCAGCGTTTTGGGCAGGCTATACACAGATACGCAGTATTTT
. . TRBJ1-2 TRBV28 CASSLAVLRLTYTF TGTGCCAGCAGCCTGGCAGTCCTGAGGTTGACTTACACCTTC
. TRBD2 TRBJ2-7 TRBV5-6 CASSRRLAGAGEQYF TGTGCCAGCAGCAGACGACTAGCGGGAGCCGGGGAGCAGTACTTC
. . TRBJ1-1 TRBV6-5 CASSYEVGAEAFF TGTGCCAGCAGTTACGAGGTGGGGGCAGAAGCTTTCTTT
once . TRBJ2-1 TRBV27 CASSLSRILANYNEQFF TGTGCCAGCAGTTTATCCCGAATACTAGCTAACTACAATGAGCAGTTCTTC
. TRBD1 TRBJ1-5 TRBV18 CASSPPGDRGLQPQHF TGTGCCAGCTCACCACCCGGGGACAGGGGACTACAGCCCCAGCATTTT
. . TRBJ1-5 TRBV5-5 CASSLARDQPQHF TGTGCCAGCAGCTTGGCCCGGGATCAGCCCCAGCATTTT
. . TRBJ2-7 TRBV14 CASSQTLPYEQYF TGTGCCAGCAGCCAAACCCTCCCCTACGAGCAGTACTTC